The subject of this entry is one TCR beta chain. No cognate antigen has been identified for it. Base qualities are not recorded, but no much larger clone differs from it by a single base. These data originate in a study of shared clonotypes between healthy human individuals (TCRdb year 2020). At the level of the whole study: The cohort included a few men and a couple of women between 18 and 49 years of age. For each donor, CD4 naive and CD4 memory were each given three plates, CD8 naive was given two plates, and CD8 memory was given one plate. To estimate repertoire size and how much clonotype sharing occurs between individuals, the study deeply sequenced the blood TCR repertoires of about 5 healthy adults. Different laboratories and diverse techniques were used to prepare libraries and sequence TCR repertoires, to increase sequencing depth and limit assay-specific biases. Between about 0.8 and 8.9 billion PBMCs per donor were obtained by leukapheresis.

From its cysteine to its phenylalanine, the CDR3 spans 14 amino acids. The CDR3 DNA has 42 bases and is translated from base 1. V loses 11 bases at its end and J loses 4 bases; junction bases beyond the gene matches: 12. From the germline V gene (reference sequence), CDR1 is MNHNY and CDR2 is SVGAGI. Findings and caveats that apply to the study as a whole: Sampling was restricted to blood, and TCR repertoires in tissue are likely to differ from TCR repertoires in blood. Even with the large sequencing depth, rarefaction of the sorted-subset datasets indicated that sequencing was incomplete. Because the study included only a small number of donors, the genetic and exposure-history diversity represented was limited. Pairwise subsampling indicated that sequencing depth was expected to affect the degree of clonotype sharing among donors. Higher generation probabilities were observed for clonotypes shared by all four sorted-subset donors than for non-shared clonotypes. Roughly 5% of naive CD4, around 3.6% of naive CD8, approximately 2.2% of memory CD4, and roughly 0.4% of memory CD8 clonotypes were shared across a few donors. Larger estimated clonotype richness was generally found for naive subsets than for memory subsets.

Using the deep immunoSEQ assay, multiplex PCR amplified TCR CDR3 regions from genomic DNA. For each cell subset, the extracted genomic DNA was distributed evenly across all wells of several immunoSEQ 96-well plates, and each plate served as one replicate. For sorted subsets, each replicate PCR was loaded with roughly 200 ng genomic DNA, equivalent to about 30,000 T cell genomes. The purified libraries were quantified using a Qubit 3.0 fluorometer, sized with a Bioanalyzer 2100, and then quantified again using the KAPA Library Quantification kit. Every immunoSEQ 96-well plate was sequenced on a dedicated single-read 150-cycle Illumina NextSeq 550 flow cell. Per the source publication's procedure: Because only junctional sequences without quality scores were contained in the immunoSEQ output, filtering matching that applied to full-length reads could not be performed. To assign V/J genes and CDR3, sequences were annotated using PyIR, a Python wrapper for IgBLAST v1.9, with IMGT germline references. Reads with weak V/J assignments (E-value above 1e-6), missing CDR3, stop codons, out-of-frame junctions, or ambiguous translated residues were removed. A V3J clonotype was defined by an identical inferred V gene, J gene, and CDR3 amino acid sequence. To compute the percentage overlap between repertoires, the number of shared unique clonotypes was divided by the size of the smaller repertoire. Three approaches were used to assess repertoire richness: RTK rarefaction, the Chao1 estimator, and Recon v2.1 estimates of unobserved clonotypes. Generation probabilities for all TCRbeta clonotypes obtained by the gDNA method from a handful of donors were computed using OLGA. The table comes from immuneACCESS by way of TCRdb, which keeps in-frame sequences with V and J called. Part of the clones is missing from these tables; in studies checked, under half for an unresolved V gene and the rest for unknown reasons. V and J calls and clone size are those listed in that table; D and trimming were worked out from the DNA. The sample table lists over a million clones, approximately 70% of them with a count of one. The leading ten clones occupy over 1.3% of the sample.

Donors were healthy HIV-negative adults with no recently reported acute infections or vaccinations. All donors were Caucasian adults living in Nashville, Tennessee, USA. CD4+ T cells were enriched by magnetic negative selection, after which naive cells were positively selected on CD45RA and the negative fraction was taken as the memory subset. Blood was obtained by leukapheresis, after which PBMCs were separated by Ficoll-Histopaque density gradient centrifugation and cryopreserved in liquid nitrogen vapor phase. Analytical flow cytometry was used to check the purity and quantity of each magnetically sorted T cell population. Genomic DNA was isolated from each sorted fraction and quantified by UV absorbance on a Nanodrop 2000c.

The sequence is built from TRBV6-6 and TRBJ2-7, and 9 junctional nucleotides match TRBD1. Sample: memory CD4+ T cells sorted from blood. The label giving this sample's cell subset or site can be read as: CD45RA-negative fraction. This clonotype was sampled from a young man in good health. The nucleotides are TGTGCCGCAGGGACCGGGACAGGGACGTACGAGCAGTACTTC. This yields the protein CAAGTGTGTYEQYF.